This T cell receptor beta chain was retrieved from a study of cytomegalovirus exposure and HLA in healthy donors. Deletions cut 4 bases from V and 3 bases from J, with 17 bases between. CDR1 is MNHNY and CDR2 is SVGAGI in the germline V gene (reference sequence). This CDR3 spans 16 amino acids. Comment on this clone: Its antigen is not known.

Using immunoSEQ multiplex PCR, the repertoire was profiled, and TCRdb retains in-frame clones only, with some absent. Here the sample spans some 190,000 clones, about 89% being singletons. Study-wide points: The finding came from a later analysis; first-cohort TCR clusters tended to co-occur in the 95 to 150 validation repertoires. Researchers catalogued some 160 TCR beta chains as cytomegalovirus-associated.

The chain has TRBV6-6 and TRBJ2-3, with a weak D call TRBD1 (5 bases). Specimen: PBMCs. This sequence was found in a man aged 25-45 years in good health and CMV-seropositive. The CDR3 DNA reads TGTGCCAGCAGTTCGTGGGGAACAGGACAAACAGATACGCAGTATTTT. Translation gives CASSSWGTGQTDTQYF.